The entry that follows covers one T cell receptor (beta chain) sequence. These data come from a study of blood T cell repertoires in COVID-19. Across the study: COVID-19 samples from acute and convalescent phases originated in the United States, Italy and Spain. PBMCs, B-cell-depleted T cells, or T cells provided the cDNA or gDNA that made up the material.

The V end lost 7 bases, the J end lost 4 bases, and 13 bases lay between the germline ends. The CDR3 totals 15 residues. Germline CDR1 is KGHDR and CDR2 is SFDVKD. Authors' processing steps: Nucleated cell counts were estimated from reference gene primer amplification. Produced via immunoSEQ multiplex PCR; TCRdb's table is partial and in-frame only. V and J calls and clone size are those listed in that table; D and trimming were worked out from the DNA. Of tens of thousands of clones in the sample, 83% were seen once. Input material: peripheral blood. The chain joins TRBV24-1 to TRBJ2-6, with TRBD2 as a possible D gene (6 bases). The sequence was obtained from a woman older than 75 with acute or convalescent COVID-19. The CDR3 spells CATSSGGTGANVLTF. The DNA for the CDR3 is TGTGCCACCAGCAGCGGAGGGACCGGGGCCAACGTCCTGACTTTC.